One sample yielded the 5 T cell receptor beta chains listed below, sequenced in a study of cytomegalovirus exposure and HLA in healthy donors (dated by TCRdb to 2015 to 2018). Preparation of the library involved the immunoSEQ multiplex PCR assay. A mixture of 60 forward primers for TCR Vbeta segments and 13 reverse primers for TCR Jbeta segments was used in the multiplex PCR. TCRdb retrieved this table from immuneACCESS and kept in-frame rearrangements only. Not all clones are present; in checked studies, unresolved V genes account for under half, and no reason is known for the remainder. This sample comprises under 250,000 clones, almost 80% of them detected only once. The ten largest account for around 4% of the sample. The sample taken for sequencing was PBMCs. These receptors all come from a male donor in good health and CMV-seronegative.

V usage is TRBV27 and J usage is TRBJ2-7; TRBD2 might be the D (6 bases). The germline V gene has CDR1 MNHEY and CDR2 SMNVEV (reference sequence). The CDR3 runs 14 residues. Trimming removed 1 base from V and 3 bases from J, with 10 bases in between. The CDR3 region is CASSLYLGGYEQYF. DNA for the CDR3: TGTGCCAGCAGTTTATATTTGGGGGGCTACGAGCAGTACTTC.

V usage is TRBV28 and J usage is TRBJ1-5, with 9 bases aligning to TRBD1. The junction had 4 bases not matched to a gene; V was cut back by 8 bases and J by 5 bases. CDR3 length: 13 residues. CDR1 and CDR2 (germline): MDHEN, SYDVKM. CDR3 bases: TGTGCCAGCGGAGGACAGGGGTATCAGCCCCAGCATTTT. It encodes CASGGQGYQPQHF.

This clone was found once. The chain uses TRBV5-6 and TRBJ2-7; D might be TRBD1 (5 bases). V lost 4 bases and J 1 base, leaving 12 bases between the germline ends. CDR3 length: 14 amino acids. Germline CDR1 SGHDT, CDR2 YYEEEE. The CDR3 DNA follows: TGTGCCAGCAGCATGCTGGACATTTCCTACGAGCAGTACTTC. As protein: CASSMLDISYEQYF.

The rearrangement uses TRBV5-1 and TRBJ2-1, with TRBD1 identical over 7 bases. The ends lost 0 bases at V and 6 bases at J; junction bases unmatched: 6. The CDR3 is 15 residues long. The germline V gene has CDR1 SGHRS and CDR2 YFSETQ. The CDR3 reads CASSLVGTGVNEQFF. CDR3 in DNA: TGCGCCAGCAGCTTGGTTGGTACAGGGGTCAATGAGCAGTTCTTC.

The J gene is TRBJ2-1, the V gene TRBV9, with 11 bases that match TRBD2. This CDR3 has 18 amino acids. Germline V gives CDR1 SGDLS, CDR2 YYNGEE. With V trimmed by 0 bases and J by 6 bases, 11 bases remained unmatched. CDR3 in amino acids: CASSVVSGRAFNVNEQFF. In nucleotides, the CDR3 is TGTGCCAGCAGCGTAGTTAGCGGGAGGGCCTTCAACGTCAATGAGCAGTTCTTC.